This T cell receptor (beta chain) was found in a study of shared clonotypes between healthy human individuals. Study-level background: Per-donor plates numbered three CD4 naive, three CD4 memory, two CD8 naive and one CD8 memory.

Recent acute infections and vaccinations were absent in the healthy HIV-negative adult donors. This table comes from immunoSEQ multiplex PCR, and its TCRdb copy is limited to in-frame clones, with some not included. The sample yields about 2 million clones, roughly 94% seen once. The CDR3 covers 11 residues. V was cut by 4 bases and J by 10 bases, with 9 bases left in between. Germline lookup yields CDR1 SNHLY and CDR2 FYNNEI. This receptor was taken from a man aged 18 to 30 in good health. This chain links TRBV2 with TRBJ2-3, with D possibly matching TRBD1 (6 bases). Sequences were obtained from naive CD4+ T cells sorted from blood. As for subset: CD45RA+ positively selected. The CDR3 nucleotides are TGTGCCAGCAGTGTCCAGGGGCCGCAGTATTTT. Its protein product is CASSVQGPQYF. The full variable domain, completed using reference TRBV2 and TRBJ2-3, is EPEVTQTPSHQVTQMGQEVILRCVPISNHLYFYWYRQILGQKVEFLVSFYNNEISEKSEIFDDQFSVERPDGSNFTLKIRSTKLEDSAMYFCASSVQGPQYFGPGTRLTVL.